One T cell receptor (beta chain) is described in this entry. The data derive from a study of cytomegalovirus exposure and HLA in healthy donors. Both 60 Vbeta primers and 13 Jbeta primers went into the PCR. Sequencing was performed with immunoSEQ multiplex PCR; in TCRdb, only in-frame clones are kept and a portion is missing. This table has nearly 110,000 clones, more than 60% appearing once. Sequenced sample: PBMCs. The TCR originated in a man aged 60 to 69 in good health and CMV-seronegative.

The CDR3 spells CASSQGITNEKLFF. CDR3 DNA: TGTGCCAGCAGCCAGGGGATCACTAATGAAAAACTGTTTTTT. V is TRBV7-9 and J is TRBJ1-4, with D perhaps TRBD1 (6 bases). V shed 5 bases and J shed 2 bases, with 9 bases lying between them. The CDR3 totals 14 residues. Germline CDR1 and CDR2: SEHNR and FQNEAQ (reference sequence).